These T cell receptor beta chains were read from a single sample in a study of control samples from healthy donors and cancer patients. This table comes from immunoSEQ multiplex PCR, and its TCRdb copy is limited to in-frame clones, with some not included. The sample carries just over 80,000 clones, 89% recorded once. The specimen sequenced was blood. Receptors originate from a man aged 50 or older in good health. Both conserved end residues are part of each CDR3. A D gene is named only where the DNA matches it firmly. Rows may omit the clone size; those that give it use once, few, many or a size class.

J,V,size,D,DNA,CDR3
TRBJ1-1,TRBV5-6,-,-,TGTGCCAGCAGCCCGGATCAGGGGTCGTTATACACTGAAGCTTTCTTT,CASSPDQGSLYTEAFF
TRBJ1-3,TRBV5-1,-,-,TGCGCCAGCAGCCCTGGCGGGGGAAACACCATATATTTT,CASSPGGGNTIYF
TRBJ1-2,TRBV30,-,TRBD1,TGTGCCTGGAGTTTAGCTTCAGGGGGCGTCTTTGGCTATGGCTACACCTTC,CAWSLASGGVFGYGYTF
TRBJ1-1,TRBV12-5,-,-,TGTGCTAGTGGTTTGGTACAGGCGGGGGCCTTTGAAGCTTTCTTT,CASGLVQAGAFEAFF
TRBJ2-1,TRBV10-1,-,TRBD2,TGCGCCAGCAGTGACCGGGGGGACTACAATGAGCAGTTCTTC,CASSDRGDYNEQFF
TRBJ2-7,TRBV27,-,-,TGTGCCAGCATTTCCCTTTGGGGCCTCGGCGAGCAGTACTTC,CASISLWGLGEQYF
TRBJ1-2,TRBV28,-,TRBD1,TGTGCCAGCAGTTCAGGGGGCGCGGTTTATGGCTACACCTTC,CASSSGGAVYGYTF
TRBJ1-1,TRBV6-5,-,-,TGTGCCAGCAGGCCCCAGGGGAACACTGAAGCTTTCTTT,CASRPQGNTEAFF
TRBJ2-7,TRBV7-6,once,-,TGTGCCAGCAGCTTAGTTGCCGACTCTTCCTACGAGCAGTACTTC,CASSLVADSSYEQYF
TRBJ2-2,TRBV15,once,TRBD1,TGTGCCACCAGCAGGTTATCAGGGGGCACCCGGAACACCGGGGAGCTGTTTTTT,CATSRLSGGTRNTGELFF